This T cell receptor beta chain was captured by sequencing in a study of blood T cell repertoires in COVID-19. Across the study: The origin of the acute and convalescent COVID-19 samples was the United States, Italy and Spain.

Assay used: immunoSEQ multiplex PCR; TCRdb lists only in-frame clones, some missing. The sample lists a few hundred thousand clones, around 89% occurring once. This CDR3 spans 19 amino acids. Trimming took 0 bases from V and 3 from J; bases not matched to a gene: 8. Germline CDR1 and CDR2: SGDLS and YYNGEE. Participant-given clinical history determined each cohort assignment. In the 2 weeks before study entry, exposed participants met a COVID-19 case, which was PCR-confirmed or clinician-diagnosed. The TCR sequence derives from a man younger than 40 who had been exposed to COVID-19. This chain uses TRBV9 with TRBJ2-3; TRBD2 agrees at 15 bases. The sample consisted of PBMCs or T cells enriched from blood (not recorded which). In nucleotides, the CDR3 is TGTGCCAGCAGCGTAGCTGGACTAGCGGGGGGGCCAGAAACAGATACGCAGTATTTT. Translating gives CASSVAGLAGGPETDTQYF.